The entry below describes one T cell receptor (beta chain). Antigen: not known. The CDR3 is 16 residues long. In germline, CDR1 is MGHDK, CDR2 SYGVNS. The V gene lost 5 bases and the J gene lost 3 bases, with 19 bases spanning the gap. For sequencing, patients were chosen who had shown expansion of CD8+CD57+ cells by flow cytometry. The source of the sample is a study of CD8+CD57+ T cells in acquired aplastic anemia. Points from the study as a whole: Patients and controls shared approximately 28 CD8+ CDR3 sequences.

Genomic DNA was employed as the template in profiling TCR beta VDJ and CDR3. TCRdb reanalysed the reads using MiXCR and keeps one entry per CDR3 protein. The sample lists about 160,000 distinct CDR3 sequences; about 50% were seen once. Sequencing was done on a sample of sorted CD4+, CD8+, or CD8+CD57+ T cells (not recorded which) from PBMCs. The origin of this receptor is a human donor with aplastic anemia. V gene TRBV25-1 combines with J gene TRBJ1-2; D not certain. CDR3: CASSTLEAGQYYGYTF. The CDR3 DNA reads as TGTGCCAGCAGTACTCTCGAGGCGGGCCAGTACTATGGCTACACCTTC.